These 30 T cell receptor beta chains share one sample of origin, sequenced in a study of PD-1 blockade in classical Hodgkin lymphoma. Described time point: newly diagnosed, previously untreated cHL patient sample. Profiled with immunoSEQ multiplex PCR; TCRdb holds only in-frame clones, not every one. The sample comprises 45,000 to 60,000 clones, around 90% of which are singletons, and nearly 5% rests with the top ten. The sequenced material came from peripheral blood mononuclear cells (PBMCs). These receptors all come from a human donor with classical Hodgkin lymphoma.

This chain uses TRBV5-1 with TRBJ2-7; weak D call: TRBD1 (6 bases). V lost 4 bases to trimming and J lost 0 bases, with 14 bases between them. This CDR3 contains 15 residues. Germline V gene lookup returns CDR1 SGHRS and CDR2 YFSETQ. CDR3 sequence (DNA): TGCGCCAGCAGCACGACAGGACTCCGCTCCTACGAGCAGTACTTC. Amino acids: CASSTTGLRSYEQYF.

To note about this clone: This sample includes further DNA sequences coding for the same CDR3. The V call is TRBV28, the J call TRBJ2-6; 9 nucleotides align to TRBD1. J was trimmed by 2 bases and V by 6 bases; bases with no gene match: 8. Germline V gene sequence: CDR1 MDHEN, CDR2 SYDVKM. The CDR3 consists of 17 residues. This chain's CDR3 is CASSGPGTGPGANVLTF. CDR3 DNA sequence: TGTGCCAGCAGCGGTCCCGGGACAGGGCCTGGGGCCAACGTCCTGACTTTC.

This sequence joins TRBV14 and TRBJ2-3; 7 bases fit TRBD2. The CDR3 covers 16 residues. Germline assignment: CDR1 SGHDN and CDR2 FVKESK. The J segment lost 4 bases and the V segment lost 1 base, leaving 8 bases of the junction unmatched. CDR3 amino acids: CASSQVVAGAPDTQYF. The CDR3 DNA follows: TGTGCCAGCAGCCAAGTGGTGGCGGGAGCGCCAGATACGCAGTATTTT.

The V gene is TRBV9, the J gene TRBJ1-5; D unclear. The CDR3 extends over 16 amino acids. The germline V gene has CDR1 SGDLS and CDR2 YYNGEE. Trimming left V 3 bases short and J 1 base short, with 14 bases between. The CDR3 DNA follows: TGTGCCAGCAGCGCGGACGCGGGGAAAAGCAATCAGCCCCAGCATTTT. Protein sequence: CASSADAGKSNQPQHF.

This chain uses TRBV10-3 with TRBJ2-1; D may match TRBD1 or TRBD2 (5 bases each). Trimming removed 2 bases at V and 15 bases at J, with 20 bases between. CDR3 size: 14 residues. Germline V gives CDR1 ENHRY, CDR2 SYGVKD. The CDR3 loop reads CAISEPTTPGLMFF. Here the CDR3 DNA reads TGTGCCATCAGTGAGCCCACGACCCCGGGGCTAATGTTCTTC.

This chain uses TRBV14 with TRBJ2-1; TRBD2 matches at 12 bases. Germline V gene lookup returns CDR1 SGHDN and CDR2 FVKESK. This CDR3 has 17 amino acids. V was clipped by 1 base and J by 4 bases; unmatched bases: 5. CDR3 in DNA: TGTGCCAGCAGCCAAGGGACTAGCGGGACCGTTTACAATGAGCAGTTCTTC. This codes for CASSQGTSGTVYNEQFF.

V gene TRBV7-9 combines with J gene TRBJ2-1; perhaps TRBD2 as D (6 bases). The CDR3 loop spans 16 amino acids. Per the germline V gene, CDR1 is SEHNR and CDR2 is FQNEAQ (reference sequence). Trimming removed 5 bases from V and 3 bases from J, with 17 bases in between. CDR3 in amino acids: CASSPLGGALYNEQFF. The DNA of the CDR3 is TGTGCCAGCAGCCCCCTGGGCGGGGCTCTCTACAATGAGCAGTTCTTC.

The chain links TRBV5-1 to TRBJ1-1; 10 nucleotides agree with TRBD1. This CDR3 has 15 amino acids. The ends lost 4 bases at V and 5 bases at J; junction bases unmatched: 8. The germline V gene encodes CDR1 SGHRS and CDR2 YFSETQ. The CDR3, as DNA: TGCGCCAGCAGCCCCGGACAGGGGGTATGGACTGAAGCTTTCTTT. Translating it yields CASSPGQGVWTEAFF.

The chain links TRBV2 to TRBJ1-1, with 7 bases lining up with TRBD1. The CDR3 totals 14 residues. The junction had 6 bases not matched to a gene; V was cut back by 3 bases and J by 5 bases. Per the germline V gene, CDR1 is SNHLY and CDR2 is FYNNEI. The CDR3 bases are TGTGCCAGCAGTGAGTGGCAGGGGGGGACTGAAGCTTTCTTT. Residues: CASSEWQGGTEAFF. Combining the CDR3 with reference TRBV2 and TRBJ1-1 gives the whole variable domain EPEVTQTPSHQVTQMGQEVILRCVPISNHLYFYWYRQILGQKVEFLVSFYNNEISEKSEIFDDQFSVERPDGSNFTLKIRSTKLEDSAMYFCASSEWQGGTEAFFGQGTRLTVV.

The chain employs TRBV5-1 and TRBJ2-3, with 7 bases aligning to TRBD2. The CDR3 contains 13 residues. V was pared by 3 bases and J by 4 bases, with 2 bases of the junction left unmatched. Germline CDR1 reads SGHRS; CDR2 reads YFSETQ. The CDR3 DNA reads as TGCGCCAGCAGCTCCGGGAGGTCAGATACGCAGTATTTT. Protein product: CASSSGRSDTQYF. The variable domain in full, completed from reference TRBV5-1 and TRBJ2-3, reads KAGVTQTPRYLIKTRGQQVTLSCSPISGHRSVSWYQQTPGQGLQFLFEYFSETQRNKGNFPGRFSGRQFSNSRSEMNVSTLELGDSALYLCASSSGRSDTQYFGPGTRLTVL.

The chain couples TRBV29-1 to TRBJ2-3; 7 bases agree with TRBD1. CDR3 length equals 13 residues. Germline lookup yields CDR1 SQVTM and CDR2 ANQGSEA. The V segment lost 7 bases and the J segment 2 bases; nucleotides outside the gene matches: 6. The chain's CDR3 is CSAKGQYTDTQYF. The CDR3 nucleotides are TGCAGCGCCAAGGGACAGTACACAGATACGCAGTATTTT.

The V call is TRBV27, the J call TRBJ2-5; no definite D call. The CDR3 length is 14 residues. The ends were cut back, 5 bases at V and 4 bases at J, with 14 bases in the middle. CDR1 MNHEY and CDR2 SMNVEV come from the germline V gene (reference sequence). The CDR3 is CASSLGLRGETQYF. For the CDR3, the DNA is TGTGCCAGCAGTCTCGGTCTCCGCGGAGAGACCCAGTACTTC.

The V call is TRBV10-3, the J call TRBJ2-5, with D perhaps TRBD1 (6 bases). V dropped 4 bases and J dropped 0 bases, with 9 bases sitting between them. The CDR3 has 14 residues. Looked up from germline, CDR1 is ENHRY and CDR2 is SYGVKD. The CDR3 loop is CAISGTAYQETQYF. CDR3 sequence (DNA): TGTGCCATCAGTGGGACAGCGTACCAAGAGACCCAGTACTTC.

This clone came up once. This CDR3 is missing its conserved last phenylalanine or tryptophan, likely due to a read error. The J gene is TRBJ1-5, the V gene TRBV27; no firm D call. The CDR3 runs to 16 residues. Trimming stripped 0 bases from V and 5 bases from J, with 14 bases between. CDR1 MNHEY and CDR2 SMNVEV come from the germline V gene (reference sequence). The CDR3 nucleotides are TGTGCCAGCAGTTTATCCTATACAAGGGTAGATCAGCCCCAGCATCTT. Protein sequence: CASSLSYTRVDQPQHL.

The CDR3, as DNA: TGTGCCAGCAAGACCGGGACGGATAATTCACCCCTCCACTTT. It specifies CASKTGTDNSPLHF. This rearrangement joins TRBV28 to TRBJ1-6, with D possibly being TRBD1 (5 bases). Germline assignment: CDR1 MDHEN and CDR2 SYDVKM. The CDR3 consists of 14 residues. V was pared by 7 bases and J by 5 bases, with 12 bases between.

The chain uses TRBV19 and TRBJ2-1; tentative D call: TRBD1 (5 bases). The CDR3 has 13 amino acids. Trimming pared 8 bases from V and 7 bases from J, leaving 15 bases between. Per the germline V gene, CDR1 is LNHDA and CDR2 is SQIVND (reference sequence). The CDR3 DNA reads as TGTGCCAGTTGGGGCAGGCTGCCGAATGAGCAGTTCTTC. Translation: CASWGRLPNEQFF.

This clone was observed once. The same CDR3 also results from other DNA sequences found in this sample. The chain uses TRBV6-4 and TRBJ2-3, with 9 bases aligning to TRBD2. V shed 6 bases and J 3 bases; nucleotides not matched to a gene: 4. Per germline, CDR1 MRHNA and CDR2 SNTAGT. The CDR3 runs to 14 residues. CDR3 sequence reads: CASSPGLATDTQYF. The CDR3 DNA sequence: TGTGCCAGCAGCCCTGGACTAGCGACAGATACGCAGTATTTT.

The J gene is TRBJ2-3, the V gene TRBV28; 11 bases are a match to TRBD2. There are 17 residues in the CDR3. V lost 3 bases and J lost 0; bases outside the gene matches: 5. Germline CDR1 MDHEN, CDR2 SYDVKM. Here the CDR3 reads CASSFLAGGPSTDTQYF. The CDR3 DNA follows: TGTGCCAGCAGTTTTCTAGCGGGAGGCCCTAGCACAGATACGCAGTATTTT. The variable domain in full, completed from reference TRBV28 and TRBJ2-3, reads DVKVTQSSRYLVKRTGEKVFLECVQDMDHENMFWYRQDPGLGLRLIYFSYDVKMKEKGDIPEGYSVSREKKERFSLILESASTNQTSMYLCASSFLAGGPSTDTQYFGPGTRLTVL.

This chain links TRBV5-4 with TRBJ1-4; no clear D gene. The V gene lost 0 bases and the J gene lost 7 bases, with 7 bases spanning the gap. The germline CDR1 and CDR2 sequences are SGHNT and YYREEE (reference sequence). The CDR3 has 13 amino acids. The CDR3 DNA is TGTGCCAGCAGCTTGGCCAGCGGTGAAAAACTGTTTTTT. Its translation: CASSLASGEKLFF.

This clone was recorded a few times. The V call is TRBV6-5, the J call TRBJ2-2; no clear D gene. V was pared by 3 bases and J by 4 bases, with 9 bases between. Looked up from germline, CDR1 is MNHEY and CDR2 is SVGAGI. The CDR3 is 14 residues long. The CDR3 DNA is TGTGCCAGCAGTTATTGGGCTTCCACCGGGGAGCTGTTTTTT. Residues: CASSYWASTGELFF.

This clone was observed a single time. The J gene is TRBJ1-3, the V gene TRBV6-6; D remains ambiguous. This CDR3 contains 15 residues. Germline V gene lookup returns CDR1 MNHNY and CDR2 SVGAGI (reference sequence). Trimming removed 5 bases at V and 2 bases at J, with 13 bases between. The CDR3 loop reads CASSLTWRAGNTIYF. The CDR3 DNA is TGTGCCAGCAGTCTCACATGGAGAGCTGGAAACACCATATATTTT.

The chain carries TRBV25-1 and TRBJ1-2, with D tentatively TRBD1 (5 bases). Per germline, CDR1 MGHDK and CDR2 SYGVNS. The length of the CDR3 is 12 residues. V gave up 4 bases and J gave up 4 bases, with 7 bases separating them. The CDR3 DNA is TGTGCCAGCAGTGGGGACGGCTATGGCTACACCTTC. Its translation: CASSGDGYGYTF.

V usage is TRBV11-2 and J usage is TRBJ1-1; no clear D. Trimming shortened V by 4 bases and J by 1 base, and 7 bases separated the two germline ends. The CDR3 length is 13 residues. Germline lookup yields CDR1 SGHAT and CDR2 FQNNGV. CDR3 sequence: CASSSQRNTEAFF. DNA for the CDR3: TGTGCCAGCAGCTCACAGAGGAACACTGAAGCTTTCTTT.

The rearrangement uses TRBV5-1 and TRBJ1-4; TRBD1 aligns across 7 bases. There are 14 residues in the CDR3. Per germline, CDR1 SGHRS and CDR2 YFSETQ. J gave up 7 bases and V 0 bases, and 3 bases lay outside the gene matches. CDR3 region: CASSLEGAPEKLFF. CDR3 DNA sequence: TGCGCCAGCAGCTTGGAGGGGGCGCCTGAAAAACTGTTTTTT.

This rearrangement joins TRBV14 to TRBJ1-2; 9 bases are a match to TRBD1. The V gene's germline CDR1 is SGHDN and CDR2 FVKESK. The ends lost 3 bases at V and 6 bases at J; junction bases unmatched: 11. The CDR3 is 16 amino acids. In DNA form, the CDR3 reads TGTGCCAGCAGCCAGAGGGGCCTAACAGGGGGCGATGGCTACACCTTC. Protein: CASSQRGLTGGDGYTF.

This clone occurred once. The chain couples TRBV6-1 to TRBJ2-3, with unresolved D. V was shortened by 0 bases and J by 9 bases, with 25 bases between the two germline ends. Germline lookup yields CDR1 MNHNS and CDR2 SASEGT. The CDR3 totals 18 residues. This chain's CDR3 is CASSEALLRPAALGTQYF. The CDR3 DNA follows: TGTGCCAGCAGTGAAGCGCTTCTGAGACCGGCAGCCCTAGGGACGCAGTATTTT.

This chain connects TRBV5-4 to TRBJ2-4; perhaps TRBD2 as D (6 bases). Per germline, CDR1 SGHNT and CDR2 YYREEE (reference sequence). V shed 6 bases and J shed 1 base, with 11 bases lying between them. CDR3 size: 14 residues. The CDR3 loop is CASIGGRAKNIQYF. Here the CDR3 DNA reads TGTGCCAGCATCGGGGGAAGGGCCAAAAACATTCAGTACTTC. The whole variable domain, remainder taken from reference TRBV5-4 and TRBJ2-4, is ETGVTQSPTHLIKTRGQQVTLRCSSQSGHNTVSWYQQALGQGPQFIFQYYREEENGRGNFPPRFSGLQFPNYSSELNVNALELDDSALYLCASIGGRAKNIQYFGAGTRLSVL.

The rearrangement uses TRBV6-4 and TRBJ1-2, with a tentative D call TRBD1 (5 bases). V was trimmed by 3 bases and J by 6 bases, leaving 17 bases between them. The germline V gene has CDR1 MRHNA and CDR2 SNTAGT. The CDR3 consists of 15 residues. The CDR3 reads CASSENGGTGDGYTF. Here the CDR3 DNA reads TGTGCCAGCAGTGAAAATGGGGGGACGGGGGATGGCTACACCTTC.

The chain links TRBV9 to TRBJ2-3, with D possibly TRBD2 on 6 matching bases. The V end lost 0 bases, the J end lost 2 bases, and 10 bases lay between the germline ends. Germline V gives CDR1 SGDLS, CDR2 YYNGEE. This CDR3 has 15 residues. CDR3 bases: TGTGCCAGCAGCGTAGGGGGACTCGACACAGATACGCAGTATTTT. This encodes CASSVGGLDTDTQYF.

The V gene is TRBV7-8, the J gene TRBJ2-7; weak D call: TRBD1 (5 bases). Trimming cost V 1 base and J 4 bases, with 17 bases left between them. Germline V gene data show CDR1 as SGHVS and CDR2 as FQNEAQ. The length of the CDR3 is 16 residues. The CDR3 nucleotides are TGTGCCAGCAGCTTAGATCCCGGACACAAGCCGTACGAGCAGTACTTC. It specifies CASSLDPGHKPYEQYF.